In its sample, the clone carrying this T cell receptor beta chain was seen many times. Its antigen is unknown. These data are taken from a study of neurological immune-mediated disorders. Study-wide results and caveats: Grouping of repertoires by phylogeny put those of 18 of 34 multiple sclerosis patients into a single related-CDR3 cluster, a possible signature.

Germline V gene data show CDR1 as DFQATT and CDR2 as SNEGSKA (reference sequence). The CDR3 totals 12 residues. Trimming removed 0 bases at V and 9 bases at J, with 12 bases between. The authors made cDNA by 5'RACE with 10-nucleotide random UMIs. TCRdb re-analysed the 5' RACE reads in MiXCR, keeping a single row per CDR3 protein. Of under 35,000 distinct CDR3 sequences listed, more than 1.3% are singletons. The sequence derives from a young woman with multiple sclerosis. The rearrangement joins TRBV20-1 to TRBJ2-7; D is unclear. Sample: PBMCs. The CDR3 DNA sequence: TGCAGTGCTAGAGATCCGGGTATGGGGCAGTACTTC. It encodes CSARDPGMGQYF.